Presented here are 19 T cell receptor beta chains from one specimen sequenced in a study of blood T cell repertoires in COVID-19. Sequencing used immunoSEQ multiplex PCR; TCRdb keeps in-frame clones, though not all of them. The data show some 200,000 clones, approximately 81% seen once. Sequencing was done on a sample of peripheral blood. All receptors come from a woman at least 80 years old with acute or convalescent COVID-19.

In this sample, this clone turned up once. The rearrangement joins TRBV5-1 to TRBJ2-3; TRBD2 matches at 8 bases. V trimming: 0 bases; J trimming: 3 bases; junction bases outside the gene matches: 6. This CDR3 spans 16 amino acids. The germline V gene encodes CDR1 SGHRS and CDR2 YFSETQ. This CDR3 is CASSLAEASGTDTQYF. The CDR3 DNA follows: TGCGCCAGCAGCTTGGCCGAGGCTAGCGGGACAGATACGCAGTATTTT.

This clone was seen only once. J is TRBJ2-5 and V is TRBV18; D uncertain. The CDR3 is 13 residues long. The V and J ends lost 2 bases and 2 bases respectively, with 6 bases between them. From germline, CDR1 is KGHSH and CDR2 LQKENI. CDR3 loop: CASSPGRQETQYF. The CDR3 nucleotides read TGTGCCAGCTCACCAGGGCGTCAAGAGACCCAGTACTTC.

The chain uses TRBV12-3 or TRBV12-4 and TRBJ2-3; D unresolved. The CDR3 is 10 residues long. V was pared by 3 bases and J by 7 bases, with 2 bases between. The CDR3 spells CASSFNTQYF. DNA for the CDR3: TGTGCCAGCAGTTTTAATACGCAGTATTTT.

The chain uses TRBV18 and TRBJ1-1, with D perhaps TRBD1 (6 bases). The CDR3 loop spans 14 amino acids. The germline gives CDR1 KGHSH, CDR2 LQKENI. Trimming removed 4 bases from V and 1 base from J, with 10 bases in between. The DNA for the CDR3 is TGTGCCAGCTCACGGACAGACAAGAACACTGAAGCTTTCTTT. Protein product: CASSRTDKNTEAFF.

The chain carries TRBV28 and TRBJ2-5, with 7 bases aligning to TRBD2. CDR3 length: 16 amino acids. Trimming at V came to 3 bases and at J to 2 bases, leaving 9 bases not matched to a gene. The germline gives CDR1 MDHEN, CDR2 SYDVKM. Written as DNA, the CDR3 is TGTGCCAGCAGTTTCGCGGGAGCGGGGTATCAAGAGACCCAGTACTTC. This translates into CASSFAGAGYQETQYF.

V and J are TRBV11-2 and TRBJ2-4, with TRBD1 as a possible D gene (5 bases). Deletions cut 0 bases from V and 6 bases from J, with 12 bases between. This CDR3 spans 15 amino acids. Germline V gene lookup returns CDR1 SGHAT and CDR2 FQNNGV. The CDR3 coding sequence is TGTGCCAGCAGCTTAGAGCCGGCCAGGGTAAACATTCAGTACTTC. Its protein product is CASSLEPARVNIQYF.

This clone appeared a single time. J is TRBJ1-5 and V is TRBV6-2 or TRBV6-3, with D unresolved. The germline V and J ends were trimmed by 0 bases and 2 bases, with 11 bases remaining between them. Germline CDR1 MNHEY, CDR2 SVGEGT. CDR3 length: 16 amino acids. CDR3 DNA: TGTGCCAGCAGTTACTCGAGGATGTGGGGCAATCAGCCCCAGCATTTT. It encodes CASSYSRMWGNQPQHF.

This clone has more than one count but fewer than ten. The chain's CDR3 is CASTQDRGGNSPLHF. The CDR3 DNA reads TGTGCCAGCACCCAGGACAGGGGAGGAAATTCACCCCTCCACTTT. The chain employs TRBV27 and TRBJ1-6, with 9 positions matching TRBD1. The CDR3 has 15 residues. Germline loops: CDR1 MNHEY, CDR2 SMNVEV (reference sequence). J gave up 7 bases and V 7 bases, and 8 bases lay outside the gene matches.

Here the CDR3 DNA reads TGTGCCAGCAGCCAAGGGGGGGGCCGTGCAGCTTTCTTT. Amino acid sequence: CASSQGGGRAAFF. The V call is TRBV3-1 (or the pseudogene TRBV3-2), the J call TRBJ1-1; the D gene is possibly TRBD1 (6 bases). V lost 1 base and J 10 bases, leaving 13 bases between the germline ends. CDR1 LGHDT and CDR2 YNNKEL come from the germline V gene (reference sequence). The CDR3 has 13 amino acids.

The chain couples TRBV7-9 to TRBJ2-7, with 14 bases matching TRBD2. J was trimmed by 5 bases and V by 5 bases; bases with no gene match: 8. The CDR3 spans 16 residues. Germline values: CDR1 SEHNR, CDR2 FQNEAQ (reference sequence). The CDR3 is CASSITGLAGVHEQYF. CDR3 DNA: TGTGCCAGCAGCATTACGGGACTAGCGGGGGTTCACGAGCAGTACTTC.

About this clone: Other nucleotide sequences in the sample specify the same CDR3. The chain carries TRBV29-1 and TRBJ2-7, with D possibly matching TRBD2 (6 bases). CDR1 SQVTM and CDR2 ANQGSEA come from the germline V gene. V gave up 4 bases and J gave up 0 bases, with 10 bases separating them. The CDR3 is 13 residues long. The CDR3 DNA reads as TGCAGCGTTGGCGGGACGGGCTCCTACGAGCAGTACTTC. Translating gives CSVGGTGSYEQYF.

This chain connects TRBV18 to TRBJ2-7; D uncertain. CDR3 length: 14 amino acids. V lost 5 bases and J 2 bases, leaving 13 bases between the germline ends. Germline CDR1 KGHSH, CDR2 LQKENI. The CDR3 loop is CASSSRQDTYEQYF. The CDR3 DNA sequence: TGTGCCAGCTCATCAAGACAAGACACCTACGAGCAGTACTTC. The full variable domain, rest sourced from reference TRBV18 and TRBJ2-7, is NAGVMQNPRHLVRRRGQEARLRCSPMKGHSHVYWYRQLPEEGLKFMVYLQKENIIDESGMPKERFSAEFPKEGPSILRIQQVVRGDSAAYFCASSSRQDTYEQYFGPGTRLTVT.

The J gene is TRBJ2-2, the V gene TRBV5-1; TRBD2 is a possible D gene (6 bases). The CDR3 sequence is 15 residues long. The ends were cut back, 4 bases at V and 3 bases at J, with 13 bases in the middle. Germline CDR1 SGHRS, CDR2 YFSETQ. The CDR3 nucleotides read TGCGCCAGCAGCAACAGACTAGGAGACACCGGGGAGCTGTTTTTT. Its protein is CASSNRLGDTGELFF.

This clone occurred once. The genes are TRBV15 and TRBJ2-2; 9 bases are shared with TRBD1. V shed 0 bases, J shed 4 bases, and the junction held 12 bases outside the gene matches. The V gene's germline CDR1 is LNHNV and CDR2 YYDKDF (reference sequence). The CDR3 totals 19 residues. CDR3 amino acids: CATSRDMVKGTGTTGELFF. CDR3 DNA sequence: TGTGCCACCAGCAGAGATATGGTTAAGGGGACAGGGACCACCGGGGAGCTGTTTTTT. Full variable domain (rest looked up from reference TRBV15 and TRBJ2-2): DAMVIQNPRYQVTQFGKPVTLSCSQTLNHNVMYWYQQKSSQAPKLLFHYYDKDFNNEADTPDNFQSRRPNTSFCFLDIRSPGLGDTAMYLCATSRDMVKGTGTTGELFFGEGSRLTVL.

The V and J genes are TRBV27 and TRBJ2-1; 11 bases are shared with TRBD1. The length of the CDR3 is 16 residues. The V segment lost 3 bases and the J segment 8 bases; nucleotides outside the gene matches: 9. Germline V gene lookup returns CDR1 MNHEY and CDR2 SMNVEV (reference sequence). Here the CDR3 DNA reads TGTGCCAGCAGTTTCCAGGTGGACAGGGGGCCGGATGAGCAGTTCTTC. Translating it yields CASSFQVDRGPDEQFF.

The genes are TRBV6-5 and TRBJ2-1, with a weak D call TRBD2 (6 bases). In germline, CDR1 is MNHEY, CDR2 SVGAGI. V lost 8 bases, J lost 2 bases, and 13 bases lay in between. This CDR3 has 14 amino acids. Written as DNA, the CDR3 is TGTGCCAGCGGGTCAGCGGGCCCCTACAATGAGCAGTTCTTC. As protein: CASGSAGPYNEQFF.

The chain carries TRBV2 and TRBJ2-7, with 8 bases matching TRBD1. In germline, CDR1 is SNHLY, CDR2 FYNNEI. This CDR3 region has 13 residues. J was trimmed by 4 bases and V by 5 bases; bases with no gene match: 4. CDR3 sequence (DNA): TGTGCCAGCAGTACCCAGGGGGCATACGAGCAGTACTTC. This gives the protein CASSTQGAYEQYF. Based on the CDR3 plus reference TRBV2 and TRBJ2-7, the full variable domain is EPEVTQTPSHQVTQMGQEVILRCVPISNHLYFYWYRQILGQKVEFLVSFYNNEISEKSEIFDDQFSVERPDGSNFTLKIRSTKLEDSAMYFCASSTQGAYEQYFGPGTRLTVT.

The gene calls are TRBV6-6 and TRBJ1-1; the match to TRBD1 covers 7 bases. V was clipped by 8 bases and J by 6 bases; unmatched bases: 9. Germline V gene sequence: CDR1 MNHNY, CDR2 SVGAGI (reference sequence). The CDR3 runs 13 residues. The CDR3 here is CASDRDSNSEAFF. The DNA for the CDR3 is TGTGCCAGCGACAGGGACAGCAACTCTGAAGCTTTCTTT.

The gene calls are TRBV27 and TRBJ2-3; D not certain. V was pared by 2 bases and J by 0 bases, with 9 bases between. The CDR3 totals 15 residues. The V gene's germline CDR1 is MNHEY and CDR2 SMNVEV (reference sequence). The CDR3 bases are TGTGCCAGCAGTTTAATGACACTCAGCACAGATACGCAGTATTTT. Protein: CASSLMTLSTDTQYF.